These T cell receptor beta chains were read from a single sample in a study of T cell repertoires in cytomegalovirus infection. TCRdb re-called the reads through MiXCR, storing one row per CDR3 protein. The sample holds around 310,000 distinct CDR3 sequences, about 17% seen once. Sequenced: PBMCs. The receptor set was obtained from a human donor in good health (CMV status not recorded). Some clones in this sample may be carry-over from other donors' samples. Each CDR3 is given with its conserved first and last residue. The order of the fields is CDR3 protein, CDR3 DNA, J gene, clone size, D gene, V gene. D genes are given only for firm matches. Expanded clones get a size class; other rows say once, few or many, or leave the size out.

cdr3_aa: CASSLAGGDKLFF
cdr3_nt: TGTGCCAGCAGCTTAGCGGGGGGGGATAAACTGTTTTTT
j_call: TRBJ1-4
clone_size: many
d_call: NA
v_call: TRBV7-2

cdr3_aa: CASNGQGRTEAFF
cdr3_nt: TGTGCCAGCAATGGACAGGGGAGGACTGAAGCTTTCTTT
j_call: TRBJ1-1
clone_size: NA
d_call: TRBD1
v_call: TRBV28

cdr3_aa: CASSLGGPRTEAFF
cdr3_nt: TGTGCCAGCAGCTTAGGGGGCCCGAGGACTGAAGCTTTCTTT
j_call: TRBJ1-1
clone_size: few
d_call: NA
v_call: TRBV11-2

cdr3_aa: CSASHNSNQPQHF
cdr3_nt: TGCAGTGCTAGTCATAATAGCAATCAGCCCCAGCATTTT
j_call: TRBJ1-5
clone_size: few
d_call: NA
v_call: TRBV20-1

cdr3_aa: CASSYPPPGQGAVNTEAFF
cdr3_nt: TGTGCCAGCAGTTACCCACCCCCGGGACAGGGGGCTGTCAACACTGAAGCTTTCTTT
j_call: TRBJ1-1
clone_size: few
d_call: TRBD1
v_call: TRBV6-6

cdr3_aa: CASSLGQPSSYEQYF
cdr3_nt: TGTGCCAGCAGCTTAGGCCAGCCAAGCTCCTACGAGCAGTACTTC
j_call: TRBJ2-7
clone_size: many
d_call: NA
v_call: TRBV7-2

cdr3_aa: CASSSGQRYGYTF
cdr3_nt: TGTGCCAGCAGCTCCGGACAGCGATATGGCTACACCTTC
j_call: TRBJ1-2
clone_size: many
d_call: NA
v_call: TRBV7-2

cdr3_aa: CSAPFSSGSLGEQFF
cdr3_nt: TGCAGTGCTCCATTTTCTAGCGGGAGCCTAGGGGAGCAGTTCTTC
j_call: TRBJ2-1
clone_size: NA
d_call: TRBD2
v_call: TRBV20-1

cdr3_aa: CASILLGGSTLHF
cdr3_nt: TGTGCCAGCATCCTTTTGGGGGGGAGTACCCTCCACTTT
j_call: TRBJ1-6
clone_size: many
d_call: NA
v_call: TRBV7-9

cdr3_aa: CASSYVPLAGADTQYF
cdr3_nt: TGTGCCAGCAGTTACGTACCCCTAGCGGGAGCAGATACGCAGTATTTT
j_call: TRBJ2-3
clone_size: many
d_call: TRBD2
v_call: TRBV6-5

cdr3_aa: CASSLLAGGGTEAFF
cdr3_nt: TGTGCCAGCAGCTTATTGGCAGGGGGCGGCACTGAAGCTTTCTTT
j_call: TRBJ1-1
clone_size: NA
d_call: TRBD1
v_call: TRBV7-9

cdr3_aa: CASSTAGGASNEQFF
cdr3_nt: TGTGCCAGCAGTACGGCAGGGGGCGCGTCCAATGAGCAGTTCTTC
j_call: TRBJ2-1
clone_size: few
d_call: TRBD1
v_call: TRBV6-2/TRBV6-3

cdr3_aa: CASSVGTVSLAWTEAFF
cdr3_nt: TGTGCCAGCAGCGTTGGGACAGTCTCCTTGGCGTGGACTGAAGCTTTCTTT
j_call: TRBJ1-1
clone_size: many
d_call: TRBD1
v_call: TRBV5-6

cdr3_aa: CASSSVGSGRGNEQFF
cdr3_nt: TGTGCCAGCAGCTCCGTGGGTTCGGGGCGCGGCAATGAGCAGTTCTTC
j_call: TRBJ2-1
clone_size: few
d_call: NA
v_call: TRBV5-4

cdr3_aa: CASSTSGTPVDTQYF
cdr3_nt: TGTGCCAGTAGTACCTCCGGGACCCCGGTTGATACGCAGTATTTT
j_call: TRBJ2-3
clone_size: many
d_call: NA
v_call: TRBV19

cdr3_aa: CSVAGTSIEGQYF
cdr3_nt: TGCAGCGTGGCCGGGACGTCGATTGAAGGGCAGTACTTC
j_call: TRBJ2-7
clone_size: NA
d_call: NA
v_call: TRBV29-1

cdr3_aa: CASSFVAGVIDEQYF
cdr3_nt: TGTGCCAGCAGCTTCGTTGCTGGGGTCATCGACGAGCAGTACTTC
j_call: TRBJ2-7
clone_size: many
d_call: NA
v_call: TRBV7-6

cdr3_aa: CASSQDRRQGPNQPQHF
cdr3_nt: TGCGCCAGCAGCCAAGATCGCCGACAGGGACCTAATCAGCCCCAGCATTTT
j_call: TRBJ1-5
clone_size: few
d_call: TRBD1
v_call: TRBV4-1

cdr3_aa: CASSPTGLGEKLFF
cdr3_nt: TGTGCCAGCAGCCCGACGGGGCTGGGAGAAAAACTGTTTTTT
j_call: TRBJ1-4
clone_size: NA
d_call: NA
v_call: TRBV7-9

cdr3_aa: CASSFRDEQFF
cdr3_nt: TGTGCCAGCAGTTTCCGCGACGAGCAGTTCTTC
j_call: TRBJ2-1
clone_size: many
d_call: NA
v_call: TRBV6-2/TRBV6-3

cdr3_aa: CASSQGVRDLYSNQPQHF
cdr3_nt: TGCGCCAGCAGCCAAGGCGTGCGCGACCTGTATAGCAATCAGCCCCAGCATTTT
j_call: TRBJ1-5
clone_size: NA
d_call: NA
v_call: TRBV4-1

cdr3_aa: CASSLRGSTEAFF
cdr3_nt: TGTGCCAGCAGTTTACGGGGGTCCACTGAAGCTTTCTTT
j_call: TRBJ1-1
clone_size: NA
d_call: NA
v_call: TRBV12-3/TRBV12-4

cdr3_aa: CASSQETGLNQPQHF
cdr3_nt: TGCGCCAGCAGCCAAGAAACAGGGCTAAATCAGCCCCAGCATTTT
j_call: TRBJ1-5
clone_size: NA
d_call: NA
v_call: TRBV4-1

cdr3_aa: CASSQAPGYTSTDTQYF
cdr3_nt: TGCGCCAGCAGCCAAGCCCCTGGGTATACTAGCACAGATACGCAGTATTTT
j_call: TRBJ2-3
clone_size: NA
d_call: NA
v_call: TRBV4-1

cdr3_aa: CASSPNSWGYNEQFF
cdr3_nt: TGTGCCAGCAGCCCTAATAGCTGGGGTTACAATGAGCAGTTCTTC
j_call: TRBJ2-1
clone_size: many
d_call: NA
v_call: TRBV4-2

cdr3_aa: CASSLFAPLQEGLAVTSTDTQYF
cdr3_nt: TGTGCCAGCAGTTTATTTGCCCCTTTGCAGGAGGGACTAGCGGTCACTAGCACAGATACGCAGTATTTT
j_call: TRBJ2-3
clone_size: NA
d_call: TRBD2
v_call: TRBV27

cdr3_aa: CASSLQGADYGYTF
cdr3_nt: TGTGCCAGCAGCTTACAGGGGGCGGACTATGGCTACACCTTC
j_call: TRBJ1-2
clone_size: many
d_call: TRBD1
v_call: TRBV5-6

cdr3_aa: CASSWGRAGHTDTQYF
cdr3_nt: TGTGCCAGCAGCTGGGGGCGAGCGGGCCACACAGATACGCAGTATTTT
j_call: TRBJ2-3
clone_size: few
d_call: NA
v_call: TRBV5-4

cdr3_aa: CASSNPGRREETQYF
cdr3_nt: TGTGCCAGCAGCAACCCGGGACGGAGAGAAGAGACCCAGTACTTC
j_call: TRBJ2-5
clone_size: NA
d_call: NA
v_call: TRBV6-6

cdr3_aa: CSAREGAGANVLTF
cdr3_nt: TGCAGTGCCAGAGAGGGGGCTGGGGCCAACGTCCTGACTTTC
j_call: TRBJ2-6
clone_size: NA
d_call: NA
v_call: TRBV20-1

cdr3_aa: CASSLIRGETYNEQFF
cdr3_nt: TGTGCCAGCAGTCTTATCAGGGGGGAAACCTACAATGAGCAGTTCTTC
j_call: TRBJ2-1
clone_size: NA
d_call: NA
v_call: TRBV6-1

cdr3_aa: CASSLGGTMNTEAFF
cdr3_nt: TGTGCCAGCAGCTTAGGCGGGACAATGAACACTGAAGCTTTCTTT
j_call: TRBJ1-1
clone_size: many
d_call: NA
v_call: TRBV7-2

cdr3_aa: CASSPTARGGRVDTQYF
cdr3_nt: TGTGCCAGCAGCCCGACTGCGCGGGGGGGCAGGGTAGATACGCAGTATTTT
j_call: TRBJ2-3
clone_size: few
d_call: TRBD2
v_call: TRBV4-2

cdr3_aa: CASSEDKNEQFF
cdr3_nt: TGCGCCAGCAGCGAGGACAAGAATGAGCAGTTCTTC
j_call: TRBJ2-1
clone_size: few
d_call: NA
v_call: TRBV5-1

cdr3_aa: CASRKDSNTGELFF
cdr3_nt: TGTGCCAGCAGGAAGGACTCGAACACCGGGGAGCTGTTTTTT
j_call: TRBJ2-2
clone_size: few
d_call: NA
v_call: TRBV6-1

cdr3_aa: CASSTTGTSGRNEQFF
cdr3_nt: TGTGCCAGCAGCACTACCGGGACTAGCGGACGAAATGAGCAGTTCTTC
j_call: TRBJ2-1
clone_size: NA
d_call: TRBD2
v_call: TRBV3-1

cdr3_aa: CASSLADGLSNQPQHF
cdr3_nt: TGTGCCAGCAGCTTAGCGGATGGGCTGAGCAATCAGCCCCAGCATTTT
j_call: TRBJ1-5
clone_size: few
d_call: NA
v_call: TRBV7-9

cdr3_aa: CSARQATGYGYTF
cdr3_nt: TGCAGTGCTAGACAGGCCACGGGCTATGGCTACACCTTC
j_call: TRBJ1-2
clone_size: NA
d_call: NA
v_call: TRBV20-1

cdr3_aa: CASSQSGGGGTDTQYF
cdr3_nt: TGTGCCAGCAGCCAAAGCGGGGGGGGGGGCACAGATACGCAGTATTTT
j_call: TRBJ2-3
clone_size: NA
d_call: TRBD2
v_call: TRBV4-2

cdr3_aa: CASSQGMNSPLHF
cdr3_nt: TGTGCCAGCTCACAGGGGATGAATTCACCCCTCCACTTT
j_call: TRBJ1-6
clone_size: few
d_call: NA
v_call: TRBV18

cdr3_aa: CASSLGLEAEAFF
cdr3_nt: TGTGCCAGCAGCCTGGGCCTTGAGGCGGAAGCTTTCTTT
j_call: TRBJ1-1
clone_size: many
d_call: NA
v_call: TRBV28

cdr3_aa: CASSAQMNTEAFF
cdr3_nt: TGTGCCAGCAGTGCTCAAATGAACACTGAAGCTTTCTTT
j_call: TRBJ1-1
clone_size: few
d_call: NA
v_call: TRBV6-4

cdr3_aa: CASSFLGSEKLFF
cdr3_nt: TGTGCCAGCAGCTTTTTGGGAAGCGAAAAACTGTTTTTT
j_call: TRBJ1-4
clone_size: NA
d_call: NA
v_call: TRBV7-9

cdr3_aa: CAISASGLGIGDTQYF
cdr3_nt: TGTGCCATCAGTGCCTCGGGACTCGGAATTGGTGATACGCAGTATTTT
j_call: TRBJ2-3
clone_size: NA
d_call: NA
v_call: TRBV10-3

cdr3_aa: CATSVAVQPQHF
cdr3_nt: TGTGCCACCAGTGTTGCGGTCCAGCCCCAGCATTTT
j_call: TRBJ1-5
clone_size: NA
d_call: NA
v_call: TRBV24-1

cdr3_aa: CASSLRDRGNTGELFF
cdr3_nt: TGTGCCAGCAGCTTACGAGACAGGGGGAACACCGGGGAGCTGTTTTTT
j_call: TRBJ2-2
clone_size: many
d_call: TRBD1
v_call: TRBV7-8

cdr3_aa: CASSLPGHSNQPQHF
cdr3_nt: TGTGCCAGCAGCCTCCCGGGACACTCCAATCAGCCCCAGCATTTT
j_call: TRBJ1-5
clone_size: few
d_call: NA
v_call: TRBV28

cdr3_aa: CASSTTGIKEQFF
cdr3_nt: TGTGCCAGCAGCACAACAGGGATTAAGGAGCAGTTCTTC
j_call: TRBJ2-1
clone_size: NA
d_call: NA
v_call: TRBV28

cdr3_aa: CASSLSSTGQGADGYTF
cdr3_nt: TGTGCCAGCAGCTTAAGTTCCACGGGACAGGGGGCCGATGGCTACACCTTC
j_call: TRBJ1-2
clone_size: many
d_call: TRBD1
v_call: TRBV7-2

cdr3_aa: CASSSLGQGVDGYTF
cdr3_nt: TGTGCCAGCAGTTCACTCGGACAGGGAGTCGATGGCTACACCTTC
j_call: TRBJ1-2
clone_size: few
d_call: TRBD1
v_call: TRBV28

cdr3_aa: CASSEGAADTQYF
cdr3_nt: TGTGCCAGCAGTGAGGGGGCCGCAGATACGCAGTATTTT
j_call: TRBJ2-3
clone_size: many
d_call: NA
v_call: TRBV6-4

cdr3_aa: CAISEQGSGNQPQHF
cdr3_nt: TGTGCCATCAGTGAGCAGGGATCAGGCAATCAGCCCCAGCATTTT
j_call: TRBJ1-5
clone_size: few
d_call: NA
v_call: TRBV10-3